A single sample is the source of the 17 T cell receptor beta chains below, sequenced in a study of identical twins. MiXCR, run by TCRdb on the 5' RACE reads, gives a single entry per CDR3 protein. The table has roughly 770,000 distinct CDR3 sequences, roughly 18% seen once. This sample was shared with a second study, whose subject was T cells expressing NK-cell markers.

The material sequenced was PBMCs. Receptor source: a woman younger than 30 in good health.

The chain joins TRBV7-9 to TRBJ2-1, with a weak D call TRBD2 (6 bases). CDR1 and CDR2 from the germline V gene are SEHNR and FQNEAQ (reference sequence). This CDR3 spans 15 amino acids. V was cut by 1 base and J by 5 bases, with 12 bases left in between. Written as DNA, the CDR3 is TGTGCCAGCAGCTTAGTAGTACTAGCAAACAATGAGCAGTTCTTC. Translation gives CASSLVVLANNEQFF.

This clonotype was detected only a few times. The rearrangement joins TRBV10-3 to TRBJ1-5, with a tentative D call TRBD1 (5 bases). This CDR3 contains 12 residues. V gave up 6 bases and J gave up 7 bases, with 10 bases separating them. Per germline, CDR1 ENHRY and CDR2 SYGVKD. The CDR3 DNA reads as TGTGCCATCAGCGAGGGGAGCCAGCCCCAGCATTTT. It specifies CAISEGSQPQHF.

The chain carries TRBV7-9 and TRBJ1-2; no reliable D call. Per the germline V gene, CDR1 is SEHNR and CDR2 is FQNEAQ (reference sequence). The V and J ends lost 5 bases and 7 bases respectively, with 11 bases between them. The CDR3 covers 12 residues. The DNA for the CDR3 is TGTGCCAGCAGCCCGGACGTGGCTGGCTACACCTTC. Its protein is CASSPDVAGYTF.

This clonotype was seen only a few times. The DNA of the CDR3 is TGTGCCACCGGGGGGACCTGGCCGTATTTT. Its protein product is CATGGTWPYF. The rearrangement uses TRBV28 and TRBJ2-3, with 7 bases matching TRBD2. The V gene's germline CDR1 is MDHEN and CDR2 SYDVKM. The CDR3 length is 10 residues. V shed 10 bases, J shed 14 bases, and the junction held 9 bases outside the gene matches.

This rearrangement joins TRBV5-1 to TRBJ2-1; possibly TRBD1 for D (5 bases). Trimming shortened V by 0 bases and J by 6 bases, and 13 bases separated the two germline ends. The CDR3 has 15 residues. Germline CDR1 is SGHRS and CDR2 is YFSETQ. This chain's CDR3 is CASSLEGIPSNEQFF. The CDR3 DNA sequence: TGCGCCAGCAGCTTGGAGGGGATCCCCTCCAATGAGCAGTTCTTC.

This chain joins TRBV18 and TRBJ2-7; D is uncertain. V was shortened by 2 bases and J by 5 bases, with 10 bases between the two germline ends. This CDR3 spans 13 amino acids. Germline CDR1 reads KGHSH; CDR2 reads LQKENI. CDR3: CASSPARLHEQYF. CDR3 coding DNA: TGTGCCAGCTCACCAGCTCGCCTCCACGAGCAGTACTTC.

This chain uses TRBV20-1 with TRBJ2-1, with a possible D match to TRBD2 (6 bases). CDR3 length equals 14 residues. Trimming stripped 3 bases from V and 8 bases from J, with 17 bases between. CDR1 DFQATT and CDR2 SNEGSKA come from the germline V gene (reference sequence). CDR3 coding DNA: TGCAGTGCTAGGGGTCCACTCGGGAGCGATGAGCAGTTCTTC. As protein: CSARGPLGSDEQFF.

This clonotype was counted at least ten times. The CDR3 nucleotides read TGTGCCAGCAGTTCGATCGACAGGGGCCATGGCTACACCTTC. It translates to CASSSIDRGHGYTF. The chain joins TRBV6-5 to TRBJ1-2; 8 bases agree with TRBD1. Germline CDR1 MNHEY, CDR2 SVGAGI. J gave up 6 bases and V 4 bases, and 7 bases lay outside the gene matches. There are 14 residues in the CDR3.

This clonotype was seen ten or more times. The chain couples TRBV11-2 to TRBJ2-1; 10 bases agree with TRBD2. The CDR3 runs 18 residues. Germline lookup yields CDR1 SGHAT and CDR2 FQNNGV. V shed 2 bases, J shed 0 bases, and the junction held 7 bases outside the gene matches. The CDR3 loop is CASSLRLAGADSYNEQFF. The CDR3 nucleotides read TGTGCCAGCAGCTTACGTCTAGCGGGGGCCGACTCCTACAATGAGCAGTTCTTC.

In this sample, this clonotype turned up a few times. This chain uses TRBV25-1 with TRBJ2-5; D could derive from TRBD1 or TRBD2 (5 bases each). The CDR3 sequence is 14 residues long. The V gene's germline CDR1 is MGHDK and CDR2 SYGVNS. V shed 2 bases and J shed 3 bases, with 10 bases lying between them. CDR3 loop: CASSENRDEETQYF. CDR3 nucleotides: TGTGCCAGCAGTGAAAACCGGGACGAAGAGACCCAGTACTTC.

This clonotype was observed a few times. The rearrangement joins TRBV20-1 to TRBJ2-3, with unresolved D. Trimming left V 4 bases short and J 0 bases short, with 5 bases between. CDR1 DFQATT and CDR2 SNEGSKA come from the germline V gene (reference sequence). The CDR3 is 12 residues long. Here the CDR3 reads CSATESTDTQYF. DNA of the CDR3: TGCAGTGCTACAGAGAGCACAGATACGCAGTATTTT.

This clonotype was seen a few times. The chain combines TRBV7-2 with TRBJ2-7, with D possibly matching TRBD1 (6 bases). The CDR3 is 15 residues long. V was trimmed by 0 bases and J by 2 bases, leaving 11 bases between them. Germline lookup yields CDR1 SGHTA and CDR2 FQGNSA. This CDR3 is CASSLAGGNTYEQYF. The DNA for the CDR3 is TGTGCCAGCAGCTTAGCTGGGGGCAACACCTACGAGCAGTACTTC.

V gene TRBV20-1 combines with J gene TRBJ2-7, with 7 bases lining up with TRBD2. J gave up 6 bases and V 6 bases, and 5 bases lay outside the gene matches. Germline V gene lookup returns CDR1 DFQATT and CDR2 SNEGSKA (reference sequence). The CDR3 consists of 11 residues. The CDR3 spells CSAGDYSEQYF. CDR3 in DNA: TGCAGTGCGGGGGACTATAGCGAGCAGTACTTC.

The J gene is TRBJ2-6, the V gene TRBV5-1; D unresolved. Trimming took 7 bases from V and 0 from J, leaving 8 bases between them. Germline CDR1 reads SGHRS; CDR2 reads YFSETQ. CDR3 size: 14 residues. CDR3 DNA: TGCGCCAGCGCCCTCGGCTCTGGGGCCAACGTCCTGACTTTC. Its protein product is CASALGSGANVLTF.

V and J are TRBV12-5 and TRBJ2-2, with D unclear. Trimming cost V 5 bases and J 1 base, with 11 bases left between them. CDR1 LGHNT and CDR2 FRNRAP come from the germline V gene. CDR3 length equals 15 residues. CDR3 sequence reads: CASGLLVGNTGELFF. The CDR3 bases are TGTGCTAGTGGTCTCCTAGTGGGGAACACCGGGGAGCTGTTTTTT. Based on the CDR3 plus reference TRBV12-5 and TRBJ2-2, the full variable domain is DARVTQTPRHKVTEMGQEVTMRCQPILGHNTVFWYRQTMMQGLELLAYFRNRAPLDDSGMPKDRFSAEMPDATLATLKIQPSEPRDSAVYFCASGLLVGNTGELFFGEGSRLTVL.

This clonotype was seen a handful of times. The chain's CDR3 is CSARGGIGNQPQHF. The CDR3 DNA is TGCAGTGCTAGGGGGGGGATAGGCAATCAGCCCCAGCATTTT. The rearrangement joins TRBV20-1 to TRBJ1-5, with D maybe TRBD1 (5 bases). Germline loops: CDR1 DFQATT, CDR2 SNEGSKA (reference sequence). Trimming pared 3 bases from V and 2 bases from J, leaving 11 bases between. The CDR3 totals 14 residues.

This clonotype was detected a few times. The V gene is TRBV5-1, the J gene TRBJ2-7; 7 bases are shared with TRBD1. The CDR3 spans 13 residues. In germline, CDR1 is SGHRS, CDR2 YFSETQ. V gave up 4 bases and J gave up 0 bases; unmatched junction bases: 1. The CDR3 sequence: CASSDRVSYEQYF. The CDR3 nucleotides are TGCGCCAGCAGCGACAGGGTCTCCTACGAGCAGTACTTC.